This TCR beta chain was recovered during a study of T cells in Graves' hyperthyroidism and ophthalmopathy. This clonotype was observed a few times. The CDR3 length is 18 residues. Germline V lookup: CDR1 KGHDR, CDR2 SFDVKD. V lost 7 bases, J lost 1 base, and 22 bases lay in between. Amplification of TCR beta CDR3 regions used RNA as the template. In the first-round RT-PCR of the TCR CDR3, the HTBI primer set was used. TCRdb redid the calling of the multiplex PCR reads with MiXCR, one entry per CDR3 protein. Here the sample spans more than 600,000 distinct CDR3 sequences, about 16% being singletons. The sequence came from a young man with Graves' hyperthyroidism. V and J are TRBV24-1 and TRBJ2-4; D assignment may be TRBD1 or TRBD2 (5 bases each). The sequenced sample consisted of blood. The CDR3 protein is CATSPRDADGVAKNIQYF. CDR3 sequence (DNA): TGTGCCACCAGCCCCCGGGACGCCGACGGTGTGGCCAAAAACATTCAGTACTTC.